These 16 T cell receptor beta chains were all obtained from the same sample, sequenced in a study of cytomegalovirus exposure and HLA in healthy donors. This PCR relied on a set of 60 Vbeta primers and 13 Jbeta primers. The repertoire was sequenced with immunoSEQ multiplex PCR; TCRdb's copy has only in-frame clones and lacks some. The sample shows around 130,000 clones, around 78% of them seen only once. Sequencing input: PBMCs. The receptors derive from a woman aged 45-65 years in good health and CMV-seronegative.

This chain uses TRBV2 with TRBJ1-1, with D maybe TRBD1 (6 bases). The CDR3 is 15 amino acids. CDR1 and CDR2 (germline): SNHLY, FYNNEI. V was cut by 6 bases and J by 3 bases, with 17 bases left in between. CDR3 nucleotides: TGTGCCAGCAGCCCGCCGCAGGGGAGGGACACTGAAGCTTTCTTT. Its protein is CASSPPQGRDTEAFF.

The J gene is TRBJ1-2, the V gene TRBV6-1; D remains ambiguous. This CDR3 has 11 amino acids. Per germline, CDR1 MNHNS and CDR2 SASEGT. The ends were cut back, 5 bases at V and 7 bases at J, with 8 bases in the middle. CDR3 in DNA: TGTGCCAGCAGTCGAGGGTCTGGCTACACCTTC. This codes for CASSRGSGYTF.

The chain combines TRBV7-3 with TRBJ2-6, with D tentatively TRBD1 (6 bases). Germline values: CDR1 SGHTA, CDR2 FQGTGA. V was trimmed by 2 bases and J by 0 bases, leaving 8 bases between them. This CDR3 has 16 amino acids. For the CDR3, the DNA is TGTGCCAGCAGCTTACAGGGGCACTCTGGGGCCAACGTCCTGACTTTC. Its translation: CASSLQGHSGANVLTF.

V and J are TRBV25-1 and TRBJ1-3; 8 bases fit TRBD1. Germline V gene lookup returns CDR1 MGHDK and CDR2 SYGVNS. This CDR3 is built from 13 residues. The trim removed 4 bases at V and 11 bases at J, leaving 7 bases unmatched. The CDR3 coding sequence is TGTGCCAGCAGTGCGGCAGGGGGCCTGCCCATATATTTT. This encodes CASSAAGGLPIYF. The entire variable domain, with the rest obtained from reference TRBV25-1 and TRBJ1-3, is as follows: EADIYQTPRYLVIGTGKKITLECSQTMGHDKMYWYQQDPGMELHLIHYSYGVNSTEKGDLSSESTVSRIRTEHFPLTLESARPSHTSQYLCASSAAGGLPIYFGEGSWLTVV.

The CDR3 protein is CSVAVTGVTGELFF. The CDR3 DNA reads as TGCAGCGTTGCGGTCACAGGGGTCACCGGGGAGCTGTTTTTT. The chain has TRBV29-1 and TRBJ2-2; 7 bases are shared with TRBD1. The V segment lost 4 bases and the J segment 4 bases; nucleotides outside the gene matches: 6. CDR3 length equals 14 residues. Looked up from germline, CDR1 is SQVTM and CDR2 is ANQGSEA.

CDR3: CASSESTVSVGTEAFF. Written as DNA, the CDR3 is TGTGCCAGCAGTGAGTCGACTGTCTCTGTGGGCACTGAAGCTTTCTTT. V and J are TRBV6-1 and TRBJ1-1; D gene unclear. The CDR3 is 16 amino acids. CDR1 and CDR2 (germline): MNHNS, SASEGT. V lost 3 bases, J lost 4 bases, and 18 bases lay in between.

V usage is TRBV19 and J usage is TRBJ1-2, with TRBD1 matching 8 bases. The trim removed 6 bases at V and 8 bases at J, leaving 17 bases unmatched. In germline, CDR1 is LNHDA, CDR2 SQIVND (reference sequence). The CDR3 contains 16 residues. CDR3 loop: CASSLGQGGPKRGYTF. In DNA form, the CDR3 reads TGTGCCAGTAGCCTTGGACAGGGAGGCCCTAAGAGGGGCTACACCTTC.

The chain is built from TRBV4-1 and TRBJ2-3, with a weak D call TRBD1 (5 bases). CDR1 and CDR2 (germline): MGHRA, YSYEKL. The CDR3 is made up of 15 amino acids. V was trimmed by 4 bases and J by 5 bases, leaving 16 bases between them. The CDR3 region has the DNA TGCGCCAGCAGCCTCAGGGAAGGGGCGGAAGATACGCAGTATTTT. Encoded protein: CASSLREGAEDTQYF.

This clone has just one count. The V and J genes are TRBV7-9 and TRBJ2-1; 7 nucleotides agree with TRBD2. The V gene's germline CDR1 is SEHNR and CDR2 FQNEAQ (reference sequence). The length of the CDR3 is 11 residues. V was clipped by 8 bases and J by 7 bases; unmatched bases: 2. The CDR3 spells CASRSGNEQFF. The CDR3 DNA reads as TGTGCCAGCCGTAGCGGGAATGAGCAGTTCTTC.

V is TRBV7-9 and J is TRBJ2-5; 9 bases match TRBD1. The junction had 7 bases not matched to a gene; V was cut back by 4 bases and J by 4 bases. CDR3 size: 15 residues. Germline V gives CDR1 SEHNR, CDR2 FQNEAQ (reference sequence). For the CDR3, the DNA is TGTGCCAGCAGCTCTACAGGGGGCGCGGGAGAGACCCAGTACTTC. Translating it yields CASSSTGGAGETQYF.

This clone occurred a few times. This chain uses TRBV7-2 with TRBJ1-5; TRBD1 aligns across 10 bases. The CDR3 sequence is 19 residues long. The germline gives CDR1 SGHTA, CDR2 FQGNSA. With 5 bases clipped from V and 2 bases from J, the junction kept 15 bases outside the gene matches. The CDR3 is CASSQRSGTGVLGNQPQHF. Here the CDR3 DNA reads TGTGCCAGCAGCCAAAGGAGTGGGACAGGGGTCTTGGGCAATCAGCCCCAGCATTTT.

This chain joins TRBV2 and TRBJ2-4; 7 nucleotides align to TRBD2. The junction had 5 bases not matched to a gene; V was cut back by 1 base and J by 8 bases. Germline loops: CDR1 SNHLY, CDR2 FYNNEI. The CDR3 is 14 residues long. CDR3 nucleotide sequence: TGTGCCAGCAGTGAAGGGACTAGGGGTGACATTCAGTACTTC. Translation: CASSEGTRGDIQYF.

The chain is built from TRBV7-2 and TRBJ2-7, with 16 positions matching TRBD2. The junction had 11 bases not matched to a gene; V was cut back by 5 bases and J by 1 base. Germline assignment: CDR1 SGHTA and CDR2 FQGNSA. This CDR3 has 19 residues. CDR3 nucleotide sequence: TGTGCCAGCAGCCTGGGGACTAGCGGGAGGGCCTTGTTTTCCTACGAGCAGTACTTC. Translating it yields CASSLGTSGRALFSYEQYF.

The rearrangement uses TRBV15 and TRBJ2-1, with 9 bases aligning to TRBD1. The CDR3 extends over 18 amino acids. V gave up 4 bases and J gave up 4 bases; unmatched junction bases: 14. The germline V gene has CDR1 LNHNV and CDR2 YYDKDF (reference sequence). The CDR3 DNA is TGTGCCACCAGCAACAAACCGGGACAGGGATATCGATACAATGAGCAGTTCTTC. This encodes CATSNKPGQGYRYNEQFF.

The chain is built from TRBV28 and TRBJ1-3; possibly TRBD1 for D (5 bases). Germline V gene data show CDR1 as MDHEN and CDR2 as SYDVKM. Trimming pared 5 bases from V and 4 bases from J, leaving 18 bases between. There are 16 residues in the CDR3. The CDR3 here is CASSPVQGFGGNTIYF. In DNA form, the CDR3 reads TGTGCCAGCAGTCCTGTGCAGGGATTCGGAGGAAACACCATATATTTT.

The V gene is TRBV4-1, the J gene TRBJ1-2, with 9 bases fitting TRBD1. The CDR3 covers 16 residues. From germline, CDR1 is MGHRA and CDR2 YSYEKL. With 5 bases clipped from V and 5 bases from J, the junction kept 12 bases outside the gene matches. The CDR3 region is CASSSGEGTGMYGYTF. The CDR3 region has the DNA TGCGCCAGCAGCTCCGGAGAGGGGACAGGGATGTATGGCTACACCTTC.